This TCR beta chain comes out of a study of T cells in Graves' hyperthyroidism and ophthalmopathy. The definition of stable Graves' hyperthyroidism was no ophthalmopathy progression within 18 months. Diagnoses were established using clinical symptoms, serum thyroxine and TRAb, thyroid ultrasound and orbital computed tomography. The V gene's germline CDR1 is LGHNA and CDR2 YNFKEQ. This CDR3 is built from 16 residues. The V gene end was trimmed by 3 bases and the J gene end by 4 bases; junction bases not matched to a gene: 7. This clonotype was detected a few times. The TCR beta CDR3 regions underwent amplification using RNA transcripts as the source. HTBI primers were the set used in a first-round RT-PCR of the TCR CDR3. TCRdb used MiXCR to reprocess the multiplex PCR reads, holding one entry per CDR3 protein. The table has hundreds of thousands of distinct CDR3 sequences, around 14% seen once.

The sequenced material came from blood. This TCR was recovered from a woman aged 18-29 years with Graves' hyperthyroidism. The genes are TRBV4-2 and TRBJ2-3; TRBD2 matches 10 bases. The DNA for the CDR3 is TGTGCCAGCAGCCATAATCCTAGCGGGGGTTCAGATACGCAGTATTTT. It translates to CASSHNPSGGSDTQYF.